A selection of T cell receptor beta chains follows, all from one sample in a study of blood T cell repertoires in COVID-19. Here immunoSEQ multiplex PCR was the method, and the copy in TCRdb shows in-frame clones only, minus some. This sample has about 200,000 clones, with 88% found just once. Sequenced input: peripheral blood. The receptor set was obtained from a man in his late teens or twenties with active or convalescent COVID-19. Each CDR3 is given with its conserved first and last residue. The D gene is left open where the match is weak. Some rows have no size entry. The others give once, few or many, or a class for an expanded clone.

abundance	d_gene	v_gene	j_gene	CDR3aa	CDR3nt
-	TRBD1	TRBV5-1	TRBJ2-7	CASSLAVGQGLGEQYF	TGCGCCAGCAGCTTGGCTGTTGGACAGGGTTTGGGCGAGCAGTACTTC
-	-	TRBV29-1	TRBJ1-1	CSVGRITNTEAFF	TGCAGCGTTGGGCGGATCACGAACACTGAAGCTTTCTTT
-	TRBD1	TRBV7-2	TRBJ2-7	CASSLVPRTGTEQYF	TGTGCCAGCAGCTTAGTTCCCAGGACAGGGACCGAGCAGTACTTC
-	TRBD2	TRBV6-1	TRBJ2-2	CASSAGTSGPTNTGELFF	TGTGCCAGCAGTGCCGGGACTAGCGGGCCAACGAACACCGGGGAGCTGTTTTTT
-	TRBD2	TRBV10-3	TRBJ2-7	CAISDSGTSGKEAYEQYF	TGTGCCATCAGTGACAGCGGGACTAGCGGGAAAGAGGCCTACGAGCAGTACTTC
-	-	TRBV5-1	TRBJ1-1	CASRENRNQAFF	TGCGCCAGCAGAGAGAACAGAAATCAAGCTTTCTTT
-	-	TRBV18	TRBJ2-5	CASSQGGETQYF	TGTGCCAGCTCCCAAGGAGGGGAGACCCAGTACTTC
-	-	TRBV24-1	TRBJ2-2	CATSLQGNTGELFF	TGTGCCACCAGTCTCCAGGGGAACACCGGGGAGCTGTTTTTT
-	-	TRBV29-1	TRBJ2-1	CSVDISGYNEQFF	TGCAGCGTAGACATAAGCGGCTACAATGAGCAGTTCTTC
once	-	TRBV15	TRBJ1-5	CATSRDLGGDWPQHF	TGTGCCACCAGCAGAGATCTCGGAGGGGATTGGCCCCAGCATTTT
-	-	TRBV6-4	TRBJ2-3	CASSDGHRGRTDTQYF	TGTGCCAGCAGTGACGGACACCGAGGTAGAACAGATACGCAGTATTTT
-	TRBD2	TRBV7-6	TRBJ2-1	CASSLVAGGPISYNEQFF	TGTGCCAGCAGCTTAGTAGCGGGAGGGCCAATATCCTACAATGAGCAGTTCTTC
-	-	TRBV6-5	TRBJ2-1	CASSSNRVVQFF	TGTGCCAGCAGTAGTAACAGGGTCGTGCAGTTCTTC
-	TRBD2	TRBV18	TRBJ2-2	CASSPVLAEGTGELFF	TGTGCCAGCTCACCAGTCCTAGCGGAGGGCACCGGGGAGCTGTTTTTT
-	-	TRBV12-5	TRBJ2-5	CASGLVLEFEGKETQYF	TGTGCTAGTGGTTTGGTACTAGAATTTGAGGGAAAAGAGACCCAGTACTTC
-	-	TRBV9	TRBJ2-5	CASSVFRGWETQYF	TGTGCCAGCAGCGTATTCAGGGGTTGGGAGACCCAGTACTTC
-	TRBD2	TRBV5-1	TRBJ2-7	CASSSILAGVGYEQYF	TGCGCCAGCAGCTCAATCCTAGCGGGAGTCGGCTACGAGCAGTACTTC
-	TRBD1	TRBV30	TRBJ1-2	CAWSGHWTGGDGYTF	TGTGCCTGGAGCGGGCATTGGACAGGCGGGGATGGCTACACCTTC
-	-	TRBV7-8	TRBJ1-2	CASSLLRGRANYGYTF	TGTGCCAGCAGCTTACTTCGTGGGCGGGCTAACTATGGCTACACCTTC
-	-	TRBV12-3/TRBV12-4	TRBJ1-3	CASSSVEGRVF	TGTGCCAGCAGTTCCGTGGAGGGTCGGGTATTT
-	-	TRBV2	TRBJ2-5	CASSAFNRQETQYF	TGTGCCAGCAGTGCCTTTAACAGACAAGAGACCCAGTACTTC
-	-	TRBV2	TRBJ1-3	CASSETGTSYGNTIYF	TGTGCCAGCAGTGAAACCGGGACTTCTTATGGAAACACCATATATTTT
-	TRBD2	TRBV7-9	TRBJ2-3	CASSLALAGADTQYF	TGTGCCAGCAGCTTAGCCCTGGCGGGAGCAGATACGCAGTATTTT
-	TRBD1	TRBV11-2	TRBJ1-2	CASSPIDRADYGYTF	TGTGCCAGCAGCCCGATCGACAGGGCGGACTATGGCTACACCTTC
once	TRBD1	TRBV18	TRBJ2-5	CASSPLRQGQETQYF	TGTGCCAGCTCACCACTCCGACAGGGCCAAGAGACCCAGTACTTC
-	TRBD1	TRBV29-1	TRBJ1-1	CSVELPGQGRTEAFF	TGCAGCGTTGAACTTCCAGGACAGGGGCGGACTGAAGCTTTCTTT
-	TRBD2	TRBV5-4	TRBJ2-7	CASSLSSSGYSYEQYF	TGTGCCAGCAGCTTGAGCTCTAGCGGCTACTCCTACGAGCAGTACTTC
-	TRBD1	TRBV7-8	TRBJ1-4	CASSLGRGLEKLFF	TGTGCCAGCAGCTTAGGCAGGGGGCTTGAAAAACTGTTTTTT
-	TRBD2	TRBV13	TRBJ2-1	CASSSTSNSGVF	TGTGCCAGCAGCTCGACTAGCAACTCGGGTGTCTTC
few	-	TRBV19	TRBJ2-5	CASSITSQETQYF	TGTGCCAGTAGTATAACCAGCCAAGAGACCCAGTACTTC
-	TRBD2	TRBV19	TRBJ2-2	CASSIMPSGSAGELFF	TGTGCCAGTAGTATTATGCCTAGCGGGAGTGCCGGGGAGCTGTTTTTT
-	TRBD2	TRBV7-2	TRBJ2-7	CASSFGGRGYEQYF	TGTGCCAGCAGCTTCGGCGGGAGGGGCTACGAGCAGTACTTC
-	TRBD1	TRBV6-2/TRBV6-3	TRBJ2-5	CASSYLAGTGKETQYF	TGTGCCAGCAGTTACCTGGCCGGGACAGGGAAAGAGACCCAGTACTTC
-	-	TRBV5-1	TRBJ2-3	CASSVTGKNTDTQYF	TGCGCCAGCAGCGTTACAGGGAAGAACACAGATACGCAGTATTTT
-	-	TRBV6-2/TRBV6-3	TRBJ1-2	CASSPSRWNGYGYTF	TGTGCCAGCAGTCCCTCGAGGTGGAACGGCTATGGCTACACCTTC
-	-	TRBV4-1	TRBJ1-2	CASSQDLGGQNGYTF	TGCGCCAGCAGCCAAGATTTAGGGGGTCAAAATGGCTACACCTTC
-	TRBD1	TRBV11-1	TRBJ2-1	CASSSRDSTLASEQFF	TGTGCCAGCAGCTCTCGGGACAGTACATTAGCCTCGGAGCAGTTCTTC
-	-	TRBV6-5	TRBJ2-3	CASSYLSTDTQYF	TGTGCCAGCAGCTACCTAAGCACAGATACGCAGTATTTT
-	-	TRBV7-3	TRBJ1-2	CASSPSRDYGYTF	TGTGCCAGCAGCCCCTCGCGGGACTATGGCTACACCTTC
-	-	TRBV6-6	TRBJ1-1	CASSPNTLRLRKDTEAFF	TGTGCCAGCAGTCCAAATACTCTGAGGTTGAGGAAAGACACTGAAGCTTTCTTT
-	TRBD1	TRBV5-1	TRBJ1-2	CASSPIPGQGANYGYTF	TGCGCCAGCAGCCCTATCCCGGGACAGGGGGCGAACTATGGCTACACCTTC
-	-	TRBV13	TRBJ2-1	CASSLSRDYNEQFF	TGTGCCAGCAGCTTATCCAGGGATTACAATGAGCAGTTCTTC
-	-	TRBV5-5	TRBJ2-5	CASSFKVLDNQETQYF	TGTGCCAGCAGCTTTAAGGTTCTGGACAACCAAGAGACCCAGTACTTC
-	TRBD1	TRBV3-1/TRBV3-2	TRBJ2-5	CASSQRQGSETQYF	TGTGCCAGCAGCCAACGACAGGGGTCAGAGACCCAGTACTTC
-	TRBD1	TRBV5-1	TRBJ2-7	CASRTGTGGHEQYF	TGCGCCAGCAGAACCGGGACAGGGGGCCACGAGCAGTACTTC
few	TRBD1	TRBV10-3	TRBJ2-2	CATMDRSTNTGELFF	TGTGCCACGATGGACAGGTCCACGAACACCGGGGAGCTGTTTTTT
-	TRBD2	TRBV25-1	TRBJ2-1	CASSEYGGVAGDYNEQFF	TGTGCCAGCAGTGAATATGGAGGGGTAGCGGGGGATTACAATGAGCAGTTCTTC
-	-	TRBV29-1	TRBJ1-1	CSVRRASTEAFF	TGCAGCGTTCGCAGGGCAAGCACTGAAGCTTTCTTT
-	-	TRBV19	TRBJ1-6	CASSTRTDNSPLHF	TGTGCCAGTAGTACCCGGACAGATAATTCACCCCTCCACTTT
-	TRBD2	TRBV3-1/TRBV3-2	TRBJ2-7	CASSHPRVAGGRYSYEQYF	TGTGCCAGCAGCCACCCCCGGGTAGCGGGGGGCCGATACTCCTACGAGCAGTACTTC
-	-	TRBV4-2	TRBJ2-1	CASSQDPFVAETYNEQFF	TGTGCCAGCAGCCAAGATCCGTTCGTAGCGGAGACCTACAATGAGCAGTTCTTC
-	TRBD2	TRBV7-9	TRBJ2-7	CASSLGDYREDF	TGTGCCAGCAGCTTAGGGGACTACCGCGAGGACTTC
-	-	TRBV2	TRBJ2-7	CASSSEGQKVYEQYF	TGTGCCAGCAGTTCGGAGGGACAGAAAGTCTACGAGCAGTACTTC
-	TRBD2	TRBV2	TRBJ2-3	CASSVGRGGTDTQYF	TGTGCCAGCAGTGTAGGGCGGGGGGGCACAGATACGCAGTATTTT
-	TRBD2	TRBV30	TRBJ2-1	CAWTVLAGHEQFF	TGTGCCTGGACGGTGCTAGCGGGCCATGAGCAGTTCTTC
once	-	TRBV4-2	TRBJ2-2	CASSQKGDLSRELFF	TGTGCCAGCAGCCAAAAAGGAGACTTATCCAGGGAGCTGTTTTTT
-	TRBD1	TRBV5-1	TRBJ1-4	CASSFQGVINEKLFF	TGCGCCAGCAGCTTCCAGGGGGTGATAAATGAAAAACTGTTTTTT
-	-	TRBV18	TRBJ1-3	CASSPGDSGNTIYF	TGTGCCAGCTCACCGGGCGACTCTGGAAACACCATATATTTT
-	-	TRBV27	TRBJ1-1	CASSLGRESTEAFF	TGTGCCAGCAGTTTAGGCAGGGAAAGCACTGAAGCTTTCTTT